Detailed here is one TCR beta chain. This sample is drawn from a study of shared clonotypes between healthy human individuals. Study-level background: CD4 naive cells filled three plates per donor, CD4 memory three, CD8 naive two and CD8 memory one.

J was trimmed by 6 bases and V by 5 bases; bases with no gene match: 15. This CDR3 spans 17 amino acids. CDR1 and CDR2 from the germline V gene are MDHEN and SYDVKM. Clones were read by immunoSEQ multiplex PCR, and TCRdb kept only the in-frame ones, dropping some. The sample holds millions of clones, approximately 95% seen once. The specimen was naive CD4+ T cells sorted from blood. This sample's subset: CD45RA+ positively selected. The J gene is TRBJ1-4, the V gene TRBV28; TRBD1 matches 7 bases. The clonotype comes from a man aged 18 to 29 in good health. The CDR3 region is CASSLYPKDRRYEKLFF. The CDR3 bases are TGTGCCAGCAGTCTATATCCCAAGGACAGGCGATATGAAAAACTGTTTTTT.